The T cell receptor beta chain described here comes from a study of OX40 agonist ivuxolimab in advanced cancers. Context from the whole study: The costimulatory receptor OX40 (CD134) was targeted by ivuxolimab, a fully human IgG2 agonistic monoclonal antibody. Intravenous ivuxolimab was administered to patients every 2 weeks at six dose levels: 0.01, 0.1, 0.3, 1.5, 3 and 10 mg/kg. Of the roughly 50 dose-escalation patients, hepatocellular carcinoma was present in around 20, melanoma in approximately 15, renal cell carcinoma in 9 and head and neck cancer in 9. A male proportion of around 83% and a mean age of around 60 years, ranging from 23 to 79, were recorded for the dose-escalation cohort. Patients were allowed to have had prior anti-PD-1, anti-PD-L1 or anti-CTLA-4 therapy, and roughly 40% of the dose-escalation patients had been treated with checkpoint inhibitors. Partial responses occurred in three dose-escalation patients: two with cutaneous melanoma and one with hepatocellular carcinoma. Peripheral TCRbeta sequencing aimed to test whether ivuxolimab altered TCR sequence diversity and caused clonal T-cell expansion. The paper covers the monotherapy dose-escalation part of the phase I ivuxolimab trial, which included N = 52 patients.

Results the study describes overall, beyond this receptor: After ivuxolimab, more expanded clones were found on average in CD8+ T cells than in CD4+ T cells. Antigen specificity was not determined for the clonally expanded peripheral T cells. Low levels of normalized T-cell clonal expansion were also shown by some nonresponding patients. Clonal expansion of both CD4+ and CD8+ blood T cells was observed from baseline to week 6 at doses 0.1 to 3.0 mg/kg. Partial responders in the 0.1-3.0 mg/kg groups had among the lowest normalized peripheral clonal expansion, especially among CD8+ T cells.

As regards this clone: The antigen it binds to is not known. Base-call qualities are not available, and no considerably larger clone is one nucleotide away.

Patients with autoimmune disease history or receiving systemic immunosuppression were excluded from the trial. Peripheral blood for TCR sequencing was collected from all dose cohorts at baseline, on cycle 4 day 1, and on cycle 7 day 1. The samples were taken from a phase I, first-in-human, multicenter, open-label dose-escalation trial of ivuxolimab. The trial enrolled adults with locally advanced or metastatic head and neck squamous cell, hepatocellular, melanoma or renal cell carcinoma. Before TCR sequencing, CD4+ and CD8+ T cells were separately sorted from peripheral blood. Spanning cysteine to phenylalanine, the CDR3 consists of 12 amino acids. The entry retains the CDR3 DNA only, 36 bases that are in frame from base 1. V is clipped by 7 bases and J by 6 bases, and the sequence between their germline boundaries is 12 bases long. Looking up the germline V gene yields CDR1 MDHEN and CDR2 SYDVKM.

Genomic DNA was isolated from the sorted cells so that the TCRbeta CDR3 region could be sequenced. The immunoSEQ Assay was used for sequencing of TCRbeta CDR3 regions. TCRdb obtained this table from immuneACCESS and retained in-frame rearrangements with V and J assigned. These tables miss some clones; where compared with another copy, unresolved V genes account for less than half of the shortfall, and the remainder is unexplained. The sample includes around 80,000 clones, with around 86% observed a single time. The ten largest clones represent just over 2.5% of the sample. The specimen comprised CD4+ or CD8+ T cells sorted from blood, sampled in a trial of the OX40 agonist ivuxolimab. The clonotype originates from an adult with an advanced solid tumor such as melanoma, head and neck, liver or kidney cancer. The receptor chain draws on TRBV28 and TRBJ1-1; the D gene is possibly TRBD1, with 5 bases matching. The CDR3 protein sequence reads: CASISRGSEAFF. The nucleotide sequence reads TGTGCCAGCATCTCGAGGGGATCTGAAGCTTTCTTT.